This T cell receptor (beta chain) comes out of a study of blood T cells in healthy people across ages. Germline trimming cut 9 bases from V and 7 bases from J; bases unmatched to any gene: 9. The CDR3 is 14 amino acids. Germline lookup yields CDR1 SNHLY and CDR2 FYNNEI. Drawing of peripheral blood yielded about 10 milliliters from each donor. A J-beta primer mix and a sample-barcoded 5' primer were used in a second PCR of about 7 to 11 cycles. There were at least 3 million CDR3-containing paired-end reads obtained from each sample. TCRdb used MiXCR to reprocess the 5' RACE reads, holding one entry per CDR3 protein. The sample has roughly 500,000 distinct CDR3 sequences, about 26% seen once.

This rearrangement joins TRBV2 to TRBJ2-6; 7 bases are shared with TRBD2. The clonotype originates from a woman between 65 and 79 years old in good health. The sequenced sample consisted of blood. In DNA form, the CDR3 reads TGTGCCAGGGGGGAGGGGTCTAGAGCCAACGTCCTGACTTTC. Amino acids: CARGEGSRANVLTF. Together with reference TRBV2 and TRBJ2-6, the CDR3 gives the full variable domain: EPEVTQTPSHQVTQMGQEVILRCVPISNHLYFYWYRQILGQKVEFLVSFYNNEISEKSEIFDDQFSVERPDGSNFTLKIRSTKLEDSAMYFCARGEGSRANVLTFGAGSRLTVL.